Below are 18 T cell receptor beta chains sequenced from a single sample in a study of shared clonotypes between healthy human individuals. Sequencing used immunoSEQ multiplex PCR; TCRdb keeps in-frame clones, though not all of them. The sample yields more than 2 million clones, approximately 96% seen once. The sequenced sample consisted of naive CD4+ T cells sorted from blood. Subset: CD45RA+ positively selected. Receptors originate from a man between 18 and 35 years old in good health.

V is TRBV9 and J is TRBJ1-4; a possible D gene is TRBD1 (5 bases). The CDR3 consists of 14 residues. V lost 3 bases and J lost 4, with 10 bases in between. The germline gives CDR1 SGDLS, CDR2 YYNGEE. The CDR3 loop is CASSAGAYNEKLFF. Written as DNA, the CDR3 is TGTGCCAGCAGCGCTGGGGCTTATAATGAAAAACTGTTTTTT.

The chain combines TRBV10-3 with TRBJ2-3, with 8 bases identical to TRBD1. Germline CDR1 ENHRY, CDR2 SYGVKD. This CDR3 is built from 16 residues. V shed 7 bases, J shed 4 bases, and the junction held 13 bases outside the gene matches. In nucleotides, the CDR3 is TGTGCCATCAAGGCCGGGGGTCAGGGGGCGGCAGATACGCAGTATTTT. It is translated as CAIKAGGQGAADTQYF.

This clone was counted a single time. The rearrangement uses TRBV9 and TRBJ2-3; TRBD2 matches at 9 bases. This CDR3 has 17 amino acids. Per germline, CDR1 SGDLS and CDR2 YYNGEE. The V segment lost 2 bases and the J segment 2 bases; nucleotides outside the gene matches: 9. The CDR3 bases are TGTGCCAGCAGCGTCACTTCGGCGGGGGGGCCCACAGATACGCAGTATTTT. It specifies CASSVTSAGGPTDTQYF. The whole variable domain, filled in from reference TRBV9 and TRBJ2-3, reads DSGVTQTPKHLITATGQRVTLRCSPRSGDLSVYWYQQSLDQGLQFLIQYYNGEERAKGNILERFSAQQFPDLHSELNLSSLELGDSALYFCASSVTSAGGPTDTQYFGPGTRLTVL.

This chain connects TRBV10-3 to TRBJ2-7; D is tentatively TRBD1 or TRBD2 (5 bases each). Germline V lookup: CDR1 ENHRY, CDR2 SYGVKD. The CDR3 is made up of 14 amino acids. Trimming cost V 9 bases and J 6 bases, with 21 bases left between them. In DNA, the CDR3 is TGTGCCATATCCCCCGGGGCCTACGCCCGCGAGCAGTACTTC. The encoded protein is CAISPGAYAREQYF.

The chain employs TRBV11-3 and TRBJ2-3; 11 nucleotides agree with TRBD2. Germline assignment: CDR1 SGHNT and CDR2 YENEEA. Trimming removed 5 bases from V and 5 bases from J; junction bases left unmatched: 12. The CDR3 extends over 17 amino acids. The CDR3 coding sequence is TGTGCCAGCAGCCCTACCCTCGGGACTAGCGGAATAGATACGCAGTATTTT. Residues: CASSPTLGTSGIDTQYF.

This rearrangement joins TRBV4-1 to TRBJ2-1; 11 bases fit TRBD2. The CDR3 totals 16 residues. V lost 7 bases and J lost 6; bases outside the gene matches: 11. Germline V lookup: CDR1 MGHRA, CDR2 YSYEKL. CDR3 sequence: CASTTSSGLAVNEQFF. DNA for the CDR3: TGCGCCAGCACAACGAGCTCGGGACTAGCGGTCAATGAGCAGTTCTTC.

This chain joins TRBV7-2 and TRBJ1-5; 7 bases are a match to TRBD1. V gave up 3 bases and J gave up 5 bases; unmatched junction bases: 4. The germline V gene has CDR1 SGHTA and CDR2 FQGNSA. The CDR3 runs 14 residues. Here the CDR3 reads CASSFTGVDQPQHF. CDR3 in DNA: TGTGCCAGCAGCTTTACAGGGGTGGATCAGCCCCAGCATTTT.

This clone was seen only a few times. This rearrangement joins TRBV7-8 to TRBJ1-1, with D hard to call. The CDR3 is 13 residues long. Trimming left V 2 bases short and J 1 base short, with 5 bases between. Germline V gene data show CDR1 as SGHVS and CDR2 as FQNEAQ. CDR3 coding DNA: TGTGCCAGCAGCTTACAGGAGAACACTGAAGCTTTCTTT. Protein: CASSLQENTEAFF.

CDR3 in DNA: TGCGCCAGCAGCTTGGAAGGGACCTTGAGCTCCTACGAGCAGTACTTC. It translates to CASSLEGTLSSYEQYF. The genes are TRBV5-1 and TRBJ2-7, with D possibly called TRBD1 or TRBD2 (5 bases each). CDR3 length: 16 amino acids. Trimming took 0 bases from V and 0 from J, leaving 13 bases between them. Germline V CDR1 and CDR2: SGHRS, YFSETQ.

The rearrangement joins TRBV7-3 to TRBJ2-5; D might be TRBD1 (5 bases). CDR1 is SGHTA, CDR2 FQGTGA, per germline. The CDR3 is made up of 15 amino acids. V lost 1 base to trimming and J lost 4 bases, with 13 bases between them. The CDR3 sequence: CASSLNGQGRETQYF. The CDR3 region has the DNA TGTGCCAGCAGCTTAAATGGCCAGGGTCGAGAGACCCAGTACTTC.

About this clone: In the same sample, other DNA sequences code for this CDR3. The chain employs TRBV6-5 and TRBJ2-7; D call uncertain. The germline V gene encodes CDR1 MNHEY and CDR2 SVGAGI. The CDR3 is made up of 13 amino acids. Trimming removed 5 bases from V and 2 bases from J, with 10 bases in between. The CDR3 DNA is TGTGCCAGCAGTCCTGGCAGGACCTACGAGCAGTACTTC. This gives the protein CASSPGRTYEQYF.

The V gene is TRBV10-3, the J gene TRBJ2-6, with D perhaps matching TRBD2 (6 bases). V lost 4 bases and J 2 bases, leaving 12 bases between the germline ends. The CDR3 loop spans 16 amino acids. Per germline, CDR1 ENHRY and CDR2 SYGVKD. The CDR3 DNA follows: TGTGCCATCAGTGGTTTTTCGGGGGCTGGGGCCAACGTCCTGACTTTC. This sequence encodes CAISGFSGAGANVLTF.

This rearrangement joins TRBV28 to TRBJ2-7, with 9 positions matching TRBD1. The germline CDR1 and CDR2 sequences are MDHEN and SYDVKM. J gave up 7 bases and V 6 bases, and 13 bases lay outside the gene matches. The CDR3 is 15 amino acids. CDR3 in DNA: TGTGCCAGCAGCCGTCGGGGACAGGGTTCCAGGGAGCAGTACTTC. The encoded protein is CASSRRGQGSREQYF.

V and J are TRBV12-5 and TRBJ2-1, with 7 bases fitting TRBD2. The junction had 12 bases not matched to a gene; V was cut back by 3 bases and J by 4 bases. The CDR3 is 17 amino acids. The V gene's germline CDR1 is LGHNT and CDR2 FRNRAP. In DNA form, the CDR3 reads TGTGCTAGTGGTTTCCCTCGTTCCTACGGGGGGTACAATGAGCAGTTCTTC. Amino acid sequence: CASGFPRSYGGYNEQFF.

This clone was seen only once. Other DNA sequences in this specimen translate into the identical CDR3. The chain combines TRBV7-2 with TRBJ2-7; the D gene is possibly TRBD2 (5 bases). Looked up from germline, CDR1 is SGHTA and CDR2 is FQGNSA. Trimming took 3 bases from V and 3 from J, leaving 9 bases between them. CDR3 length: 13 residues. In DNA, the CDR3 is TGTGCCAGCAGCTTCGTAACTAGCTACGAGCAGTACTTC. Encoded protein: CASSFVTSYEQYF.

The rearrangement links TRBV9 to TRBJ2-7; a weak D match, TRBD1 (5 bases). CDR1 is SGDLS and CDR2 is YYNGEE in the germline V gene. CDR3 size: 15 residues. The V gene lost 0 bases and the J gene lost 2 bases, with 12 bases spanning the gap. The DNA of the CDR3 is TGTGCCAGCAGCGTAGCCGAGACAGTTACCTACGAGCAGTACTTC. The encoded protein is CASSVAETVTYEQYF. Full variable domain (rest looked up from reference TRBV9 and TRBJ2-7): DSGVTQTPKHLITATGQRVTLRCSPRSGDLSVYWYQQSLDQGLQFLIQYYNGEERAKGNILERFSAQQFPDLHSELNLSSLELGDSALYFCASSVAETVTYEQYFGPGTRLTVT.

This chain uses TRBV29-1 with TRBJ1-1; TRBD1 matches at 9 bases. The CDR3 has 14 residues. Germline loops: CDR1 SQVTM, CDR2 ANQGSEA. V lost 8 bases and J lost 0; bases outside the gene matches: 7. The CDR3 spells CSSGGDRVNTEAFF. The DNA for the CDR3 is TGCAGCTCCGGGGGGGACAGGGTGAACACTGAAGCTTTCTTT.

The chain has TRBV5-6 and TRBJ2-7, with a weak D call TRBD2 (6 bases). Trimming took off 2 bases at V and 6 bases at J, with 15 bases between the two ends. This CDR3 is built from 14 residues. Germline assignment: CDR1 SGHDT and CDR2 YYEEEE. The CDR3 loop is CASSFSGRLFEQYF. CDR3 DNA: TGTGCCAGCAGCTTTTCCGGGAGACTCTTCGAGCAGTACTTC. Complete variable domain (other parts from reference TRBV5-6 and TRBJ2-7): DAGVTQSPTHLIKTRGQQVTLRCSPKSGHDTVSWYQQALGQGPQFIFQYYEEEERQRGNFPDRFSGHQFPNYSSELNVNALLLGDSALYLCASSFSGRLFEQYFGPGTRLTVT.